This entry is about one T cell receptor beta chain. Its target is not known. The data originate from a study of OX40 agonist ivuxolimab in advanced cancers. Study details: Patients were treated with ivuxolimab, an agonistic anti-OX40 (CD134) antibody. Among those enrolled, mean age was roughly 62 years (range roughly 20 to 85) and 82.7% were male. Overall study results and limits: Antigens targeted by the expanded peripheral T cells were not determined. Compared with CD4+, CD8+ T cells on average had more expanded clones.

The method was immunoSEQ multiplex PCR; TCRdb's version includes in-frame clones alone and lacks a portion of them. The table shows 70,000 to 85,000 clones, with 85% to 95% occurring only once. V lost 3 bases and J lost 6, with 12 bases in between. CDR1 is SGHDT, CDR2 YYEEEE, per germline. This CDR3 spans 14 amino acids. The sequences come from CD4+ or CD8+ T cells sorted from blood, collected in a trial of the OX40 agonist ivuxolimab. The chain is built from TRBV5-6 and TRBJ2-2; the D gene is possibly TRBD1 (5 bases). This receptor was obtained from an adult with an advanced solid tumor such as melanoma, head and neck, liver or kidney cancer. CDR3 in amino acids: CASSSELQAGELFF. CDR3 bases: TGTGCCAGCAGCTCAGAATTACAGGCCGGGGAGCTGTTTTTT.